This TCR beta chain was captured by sequencing in a study of blood T cell repertoires in COVID-19. This CDR3 has 14 residues. The V gene end was trimmed by 6 bases and the J gene end by 1 base; junction bases not matched to a gene: 3. From germline, CDR1 is MDHEN and CDR2 SYDVKM. How the authors handled the data: Estimated nucleated cell counts came from reference gene primer amplification. Libraries were prepared by immunoSEQ multiplex PCR; TCRdb keeps only in-frame clonotypes and omits some of them. That table is the source of V, J and clone size, and D and trimming were worked out from the DNA. The sample contains 150,000 to 200,000 clones, about nine tenths of which appear only once.

The sequenced sample consisted of peripheral blood. The chain employs TRBV28 and TRBJ2-1; TRBD2 matches at 7 bases. The TCR was taken from a man aged 70-80 years with acute or convalescent COVID-19. The CDR3 DNA sequence: TGTGCCAGCAGGGCTAGCGGTTCCTACAATGAGCAGTTCTTC. Translating it yields CASRASGSYNEQFF. Together with reference TRBV28 and TRBJ2-1, the CDR3 gives the full variable domain: DVKVTQSSRYLVKRTGEKVFLECVQDMDHENMFWYRQDPGLGLRLIYFSYDVKMKEKGDIPEGYSVSREKKERFSLILESASTNQTSMYLCASRASGSYNEQFFGPGTRLTVL.